This paragraph covers one TCR beta chain sequence. The source of the sample is a study of T cells in Graves' hyperthyroidism and ophthalmopathy. Amplification targeted TCR beta CDR3 regions from RNA transcripts. Carried out on the TCR CDR3, a first-round RT-PCR used the HTBI primer set. Each CDR3 protein gets one entry after TCRdb re-called the multiplex PCR reads with MiXCR. The sample has roughly 660,000 distinct CDR3 sequences, around 15% seen once; the top ten hold about 14%. This sequence was found in a man aged 45-60 years with Graves' hyperthyroidism. Source material: blood.

The CDR3 DNA is TGCAGTGCTGTCGGGGCTAGCGGGAGGGCCGTCGAGACCCAGTACTTC. Protein sequence: CSAVGASGRAVETQYF. V is TRBV20-1 and J is TRBJ2-5; 12 nucleotides align to TRBD2. Looked up from germline, CDR1 is DFQATT and CDR2 is SNEGSKA (reference sequence). Trimming took 5 bases from V and 5 from J; bases not matched to a gene: 12. The CDR3 extends over 16 amino acids.